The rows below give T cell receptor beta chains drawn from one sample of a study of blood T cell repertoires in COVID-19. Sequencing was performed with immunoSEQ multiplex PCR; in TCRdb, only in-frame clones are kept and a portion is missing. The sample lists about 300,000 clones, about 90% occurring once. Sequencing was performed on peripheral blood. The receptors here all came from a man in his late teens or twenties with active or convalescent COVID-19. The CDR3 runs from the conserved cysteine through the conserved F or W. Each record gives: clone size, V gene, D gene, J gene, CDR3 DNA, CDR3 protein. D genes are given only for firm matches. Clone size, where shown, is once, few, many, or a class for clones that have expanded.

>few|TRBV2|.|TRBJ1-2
TGTGCCACCTGGACAGAGAAAAACTATGGCTACACCTTC
CATWTEKNYGYTF
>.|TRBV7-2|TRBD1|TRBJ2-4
TGTGCCAGCAGCGCCCTCCGGGACAGGGAGGCCAAAAACATTCAGTACTTC
CASSALRDREAKNIQYF
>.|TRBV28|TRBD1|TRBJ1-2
TGTGCCAGCAGTGAACAGGGGACGGGCTACACCTTC
CASSEQGTGYTF
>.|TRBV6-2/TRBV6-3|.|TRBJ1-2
TGTGCCAGCAGTTACGAACGCGGGGAAGCAGACTATGGCTACACCTTC
CASSYERGEADYGYTF
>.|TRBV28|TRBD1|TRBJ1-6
TGTGCCAGCAGACCTCCGGGACAGTCGTCTCCCCTCCACTTT
CASRPPGQSSPLHF
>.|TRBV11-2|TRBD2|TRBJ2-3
TGTGCCAGCAGCCCAGGGGCGGGACTAGGCACAGATACGCAGTATTTT
CASSPGAGLGTDTQYF
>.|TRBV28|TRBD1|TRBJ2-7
TGTGCCAGCAGGCCGGGACAGACCTACGAGCAGTACTTC
CASRPGQTYEQYF
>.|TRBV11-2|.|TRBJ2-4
TGTGCCAGCAGCCTCACGGGGGGCTCCCCGCAAAACATTCAGTACTTC
CASSLTGGSPQNIQYF
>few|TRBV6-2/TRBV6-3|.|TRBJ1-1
TGTGCCAGCAGTTACTCGATTGCGGTCCCAGCTTTCTTT
CASSYSIAVPAFF
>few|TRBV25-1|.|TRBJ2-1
TGTGCCAGCAGTGTATCCGGGAATGAGCAGTTCTTC
CASSVSGNEQFF
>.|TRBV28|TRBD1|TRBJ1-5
TGTGCCAGCAGCCCGGGGGGGGGACAGGGGAAGCAGCCCCAGCATTTT
CASSPGGGQGKQPQHF
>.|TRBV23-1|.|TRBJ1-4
TGCGCCAGCAGTCAATCAGGGGGGGAGGCTGAAAAACTGTTTTTT
CASSQSGGEAEKLFF
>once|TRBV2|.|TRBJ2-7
TGTGCCAGCAGAGACTTGCCTAGAACCTACGAGCAGTACTTC
CASRDLPRTYEQYF
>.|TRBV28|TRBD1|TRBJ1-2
TGTGCCAGCAGTCCAGGACAGGGAATGGGTGGCTACACCTTC
CASSPGQGMGGYTF
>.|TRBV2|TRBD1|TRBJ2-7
TGTGCCAGCAGTGAGCAAGGACAGGGGTCCTACGAGCAGTACTTC
CASSEQGQGSYEQYF
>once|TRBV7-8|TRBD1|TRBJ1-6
TGTGCCAGCAGCTTCGGACAGGGTAAAGGCTCACCCCTCCACTTT
CASSFGQGKGSPLHF
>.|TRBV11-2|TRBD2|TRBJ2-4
TGTGCCAGCAGCTTAACTCTAGCGGTAAAAAACATTCAGTACTTC
CASSLTLAVKNIQYF
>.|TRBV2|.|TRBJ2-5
TGTGCCAGCAGTTTGGAGGGCCTTTCGGAGACCCAGTACTTC
CASSLEGLSETQYF
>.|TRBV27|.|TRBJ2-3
TGTGCCAGCAGTTCGCAAGACAGTCCCGCGCAGTATTTT
CASSSQDSPAQYF
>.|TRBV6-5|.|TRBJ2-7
TGTGCCAGCAAGTACTCGAGCTCCTACGAGCAGTACTTC
CASKYSSSYEQYF
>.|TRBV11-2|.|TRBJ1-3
TGTGCCAGCAGCCGAAGGCCAGACAACTCTGGAAACACCATATATTTT
CASSRRPDNSGNTIYF
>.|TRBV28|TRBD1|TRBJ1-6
TGTGCCAGCTTAGGCAATCGACAGGGCTATAATTCACCCCTCCACTTT
CASLGNRQGYNSPLHF
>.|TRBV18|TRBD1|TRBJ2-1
TGTGCCAGCTCCCCCGGGACAGGTTACAATGAGCAGTTCTTC
CASSPGTGYNEQFF
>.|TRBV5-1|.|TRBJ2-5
TGCGCCAGCAGCTTTGGGGAGATCCAGGAGACCCAGTACTTC
CASSFGEIQETQYF
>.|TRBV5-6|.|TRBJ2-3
TGTGCCAGCAGCCCCTGGACGGGAACAGATACGCAGTATTTT
CASSPWTGTDTQYF
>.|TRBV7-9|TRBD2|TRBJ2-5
TGTGCCAGCAGCTTAGTGGGGAGCGGGAGTAATTCAAAGACCCAGTACTTC
CASSLVGSGSNSKTQYF
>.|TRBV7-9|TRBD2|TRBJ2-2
TGTGCCAGCAGCTTAAGTCCAGCGGGGGGCCCGGACACCGGGGAGCTGTTTTTT
CASSLSPAGGPDTGELFF
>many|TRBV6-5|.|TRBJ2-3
TGTGCCAGTACAAACCGACCGGGTTTTACGCAGTATTTT
CASTNRPGFTQYF
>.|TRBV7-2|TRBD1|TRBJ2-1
TGTGCCAGCAGCTTCAAGGGGGCTCCCACCCAGTTCTTC
CASSFKGAPTQFF
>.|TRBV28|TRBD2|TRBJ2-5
TGTGCCAGCAGACCTTCTAGCGGGAGGGTGGGGGAGACCCAGTACTTC
CASRPSSGRVGETQYF
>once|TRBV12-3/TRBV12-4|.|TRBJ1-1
TGTGCCAGCAGACAGACAGCGAACACTGAAGCTTTCTTT
CASRQTANTEAFF
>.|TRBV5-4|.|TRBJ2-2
TGTGCCAGCAGCTTGGCCTTACAGCAAAACACCGGGGAGCTGTTTTTT
CASSLALQQNTGELFF
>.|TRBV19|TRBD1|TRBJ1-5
TGTGCCAGTAGTAGGACAGGGCCGGCACACTCGGATAATCAGCCCCAGCATTTT
CASSRTGPAHSDNQPQHF
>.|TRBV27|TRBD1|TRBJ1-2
TGTGCCAGCAGCGTAACAGGGGGAATGGCGCATGGCTACACCTTC
CASSVTGGMAHGYTF
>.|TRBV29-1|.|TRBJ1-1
TGCAGCGTTGTCAGAAACACTGAAGCTTTCTTT
CSVVRNTEAFF
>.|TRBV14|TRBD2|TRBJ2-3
TGTGCCAGCAGTCAACTAGCGGGAGGTAGAGATACGCAGTATTTT
CASSQLAGGRDTQYF
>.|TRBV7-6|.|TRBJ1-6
TGTGCCAGCAGCCCAACCGGGACACTTCTATCACCCCTCCACTTT
CASSPTGTLLSPLHF
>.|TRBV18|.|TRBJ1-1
TGTGCCAGCTCACCGACAGGTGAAGCTCCACGGGAAGCTTTCTTT
CASSPTGEAPREAFF
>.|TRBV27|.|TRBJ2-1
TGTGCCAGCAGTTTAGCCCAGGCTTACAATGAGCAGTTCTTC
CASSLAQAYNEQFF
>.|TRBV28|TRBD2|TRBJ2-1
TGTGCCAGCAGTTTGGGAGGGGAGTCCTACAATGAGCAGTTCTTC
CASSLGGESYNEQFF
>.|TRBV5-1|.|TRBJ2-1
TGCGCCAGCAGCTACTACCGGGACTCATACAATGAGCAGTTCTTC
CASSYYRDSYNEQFF
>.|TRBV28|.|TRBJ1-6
TGTGCCAGCACGAGGGCCAGTACGAATTCACCCCTCCACTTT
CASTRASTNSPLHF
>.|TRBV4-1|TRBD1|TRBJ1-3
TGCGCCAGCAGCCACTCGGGACAGGGGGCGGTTGGAAACACCATATATTTT
CASSHSGQGAVGNTIYF
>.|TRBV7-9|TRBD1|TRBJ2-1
TGTGCCAGCAGCTTAAGGCAGGGGGTGGGGAATGAGCAGTTCTTC
CASSLRQGVGNEQFF
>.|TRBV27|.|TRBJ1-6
TGTGCCAGCAGTTTATTTTGGGGCGACTCCTATAATTCACCCCTCCACTTT
CASSLFWGDSYNSPLHF
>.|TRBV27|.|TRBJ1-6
TGTGCCAGCAGTTTAGTCGGCGGGGGGGGTTTCGATTCACCCCTCCACTTT
CASSLVGGGGFDSPLHF
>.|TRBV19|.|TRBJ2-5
TGTGCCAGTAACCTGGCAGGGGAAGAGACCCAGTACTTC
CASNLAGEETQYF
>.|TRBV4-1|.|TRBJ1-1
TGCGCCAGCTCCTCAGCCCAGCGGAACACTGAAGCTTTCTTT
CASSSAQRNTEAFF
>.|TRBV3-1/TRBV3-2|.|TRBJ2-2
TGTGCCAGCAGCCAAAGACATATTAACAGCCTCACCGGGGAGCTGTTTTTT
CASSQRHINSLTGELFF
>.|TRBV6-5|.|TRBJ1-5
TGTGCCAGCAGTCCAGGCAGGGCCAATCAGCCCCAGCATTTT
CASSPGRANQPQHF
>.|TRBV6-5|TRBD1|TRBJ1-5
TGTGCCAGCAGTTACGGCAGGGGGCATAATCAGCCCCAGCATTTT
CASSYGRGHNQPQHF
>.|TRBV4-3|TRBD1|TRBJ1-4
TGCGCCAGCAGCCATTTGCCCGGACAGGGTAAGGATGAAAAACTGTTTTTT
CASSHLPGQGKDEKLFF
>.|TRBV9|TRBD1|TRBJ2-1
TGTGCCAGCAGCCTGGGACAGGGAGATAGCTACAATGAGCAGTTCTTC
CASSLGQGDSYNEQFF
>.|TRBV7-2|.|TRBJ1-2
TGTGCCAGCAGCGAGGACACCTACTATGGCTACACCTTC
CASSEDTYYGYTF